This is a list of T cell receptor beta chains from one sample in a study of blood T cell repertoires in COVID-19. The protocol was immunoSEQ multiplex PCR, while the TCRdb copy is restricted to in-frame clones and leaves out a portion. This table holds fewer than 250,000 clones, about four fifths found once. The sequencing input was PBMCs or T cells enriched from blood (not recorded which). The receptors come from a woman aged 35 to 49 who had been exposed to COVID-19. Both conserved end residues are part of each CDR3. The order of the fields is V gene, D gene, clone size, J gene, CDR3 DNA, CDR3 protein. D genes are given only for firm matches. Clone size is not always given. Where it is, it says once, few, many or a class for expanded clones.

>TRBV1|-|-|TRBJ2-7
TGCACCACCCTCGACAGGGGGAACGAGCAGTACTTC
CTTLDRGNEQYF
>TRBV2|TRBD1|-|TRBJ1-5
TGTGCCAGCAGCGGACAGGCTTATAGCAATCAGCCCCAGCATTTT
CASSGQAYSNQPQHF
>TRBV2|TRBD1|-|TRBJ2-1
TGTGCCGCCCGGCTGTCCTCGGGACAGGTTTTCAATGAGCAGTTCTTC
CAARLSSGQVFNEQFF
>TRBV28|TRBD2|-|TRBJ2-7
TGTGCCAGCAGTTCCAAACTTTGGGGGGGAATTTACGAGCAGTACTTC
CASSSKLWGGIYEQYF
>TRBV28|TRBD2|few|TRBJ2-3
TGTGCCAGCAGTTTAGGCGGGGGGGTCACAGATACGCAGTATTTT
CASSLGGGVTDTQYF
>TRBV15|-|once|TRBJ2-5
TGTGCCACCAGCGAACAGGTCCAAGAGACCCAGTACTTC
CATSEQVQETQYF
>TRBV18|TRBD1|-|TRBJ1-2
TGTGCCAGCTCACCAGGGACAGGGGGCGCTTATGGCTACACCTTC
CASSPGTGGAYGYTF
>TRBV4-3|-|-|TRBJ1-2
TGCGCCAGCAGCCCAGAGCCAACTTATGGCTACACCTTC
CASSPEPTYGYTF
>TRBV5-4|-|-|TRBJ1-5
TGTGCCAGCAGCTCAGGTCCTGATCAGCCCCAGCATTTT
CASSSGPDQPQHF
>TRBV2|TRBD1|-|TRBJ2-3
TGTGCCAGCAGTGAAGGGGACAGGGTGGATACGCAGTATTTT
CASSEGDRVDTQYF
>TRBV5-4|-|few|TRBJ1-2
TGTGGAAGACGGGGGGATGGCTACACCTTC
CGRRGDGYTF
>TRBV5-4|TRBD1|-|TRBJ1-5
TGTGCCAGCAGCCTGGAGGGGGCCAATCAGCCCCAGCATTTT
CASSLEGANQPQHF
>TRBV7-9|-|-|TRBJ2-7
TGTGCCAGCAGCTTGGGGGGGGCCGTGGGCTACGAGCAGTACTTC
CASSLGGAVGYEQYF
>TRBV5-5|-|-|TRBJ1-1
TGTGCCAGCAGCTTGGTCCCCCGAGGAGAGAACACTGAAGCTTTCTTT
CASSLVPRGENTEAFF
>TRBV27|-|-|TRBJ2-7
TGTGCCAGCAGGCTACAGGGATCCTACGAGCAGTACTTC
CASRLQGSYEQYF
>TRBV3-1/TRBV3-2|-|-|TRBJ1-3
TGTGCCAGCAGCCAGGGGGGAGCTGGAAACACCATATATTTT
CASSQGGAGNTIYF
>TRBV10-3|-|-|TRBJ2-2
TGTGCCATCCTCCAGGGCTCCGCGAACACCGGGGAGCTGTTTTTT
CAILQGSANTGELFF
>TRBV3-1/TRBV3-2|-|-|TRBJ2-2
TGTGCCAGCAGCCGGAGGCACCCTAGCAACACCGGGGAGCTGTTTTTT
CASSRRHPSNTGELFF
>TRBV5-1|TRBD1|-|TRBJ2-7
TGCGCCAGCAGCACGGGCCTAGGGGGCTCCGAGCAGTACTTC
CASSTGLGGSEQYF